This T cell receptor beta chain was documented in a study of blood T cell repertoires in COVID-19 (dated by TCRdb to about 2020). About the investigation overall: Samples covering the acute and convalescent phases of COVID-19 were provided by collaborators in the United States, Italy and Spain. Where available, HLA class I and class II types were taken from metadata supplied by the sample provider and were not determined by assay-based typing. The repertoires were released in a freely available public database intended as a resource for research on the immune response to SARS-CoV-2. The sample metadata nearly always contained a de-identified subject ID, COVID-19 status, age in years and sex. The prospective study material was composed of cDNA or gDNA derived from T cells, B-cell-depleted T cells, or PBMCs. The samples were drawn from the first 160 participants of the ongoing ImmuneRACE study and from some 1,300 subjects provided by 6 global collaborators. Subjects who had been exposed to COVID-19, were actively infected with it, or had recovered from it provided the deeply sampled blood TCRbeta repertoires that made up the dataset.

Findings and caveats that apply to the study as a whole: The quantity of clinical and demographic metadata differed by source and by participant and was supplied without curation.

Note on this clone: Its recognized antigen is unknown. Nothing much larger sits one base from this clone, and base qualities are not available.

TCRbeta CDR3 regions were amplified from genomic DNA by means of the immunoSEQ Assay, a bias-controlled multiplex PCR. The source study handled its data this way. Within the assay, amplification of reference gene primers was used to estimate how many nucleated cells each sample contained. To quantify the absolute abundance of each unique TCRbeta CDR3 rearrangement, sequence reads were collapsed and filtered. For each sample, productive Simpson clonality was calculated by taking the square root of Simpson's diversity index across productive rearrangements. The source is immuneACCESS, and TCRdb retained only in-frame sequences with V and J called. Part of the clones is not carried over; for the studies checked, unresolved V genes explain less than half of this, and the remainder is unexplained. That table gives V, J and clone size, and the DNA gave D and trimming. Here the sample has approximately 52,000 clones; less than 90% occur a single time. Roughly a tenth of the sample rests with the top ten.

Collaborating institutions collected whole blood in K2EDTA tubes following their own protocols. For TCRbeta analysis, collaborators shipped samples as frozen whole blood, isolated PBMCs, or DNA extracted from either of those sample types. The sequence was obtained from a human donor in a cohort sampled during active COVID-19. Sequencing was carried out using peripheral blood.

The base sequence is TGTGCCAGCAGCCAAGATCAGGGGGATCAGCCCCAGCATTTT. Translated, it gives CASSQDQGDQPQHF. This chain joins TRBV3-1 (or the pseudogene TRBV3-2) to TRBJ1-5; TRBD1 lines up with 7 middle nucleotides. Reading the germline V gene (reference sequence) gives CDR1 LGHDT and CDR2 YNNKEL. From the cysteine through the phenylalanine, the CDR3 covers 14 amino acids. Kept here is only the CDR3 DNA, which spans 42 bases and is read in frame from base 1. V trim: 0 bases; J trim: 5 bases; unmatched bases: 1.